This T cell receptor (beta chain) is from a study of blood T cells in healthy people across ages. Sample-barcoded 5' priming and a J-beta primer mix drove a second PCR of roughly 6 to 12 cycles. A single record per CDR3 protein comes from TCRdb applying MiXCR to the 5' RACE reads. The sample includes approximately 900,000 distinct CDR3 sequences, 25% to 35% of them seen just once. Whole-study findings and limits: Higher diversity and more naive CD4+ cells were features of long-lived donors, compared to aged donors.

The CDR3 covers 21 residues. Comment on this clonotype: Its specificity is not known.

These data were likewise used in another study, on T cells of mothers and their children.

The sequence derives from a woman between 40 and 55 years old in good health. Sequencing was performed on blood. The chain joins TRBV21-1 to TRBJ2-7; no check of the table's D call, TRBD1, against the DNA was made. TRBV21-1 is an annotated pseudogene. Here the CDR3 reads CACSVIQRGGQVVGGSYEQYF. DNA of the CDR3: TGTGCCTGCAGCGTCATCCAAAGGGGTGGACAGGTCGTCGGAGGCTCCTACGAGCAGTACTTC.